What follows are 20 T cell receptor beta chains derived from one specimen sequenced in a study of T-cell reconstitution after alpha-beta-depleted transplantation in children. Unique molecular identifiers were incorporated when the TCRbeta library was constructed. TCRdb reprocessed the PCR reads via MiXCR and lists one record per CDR3 protein. The sample records fewer than 700,000 distinct CDR3 sequences, 13% being singletons. This material consisted of PBMCs, mostly from graft donor cells, taken 360 days after TCRalphabeta/CD19-depleted stem cell transplant. All receptors derive from a male patient under 18 who had a stem cell transplant for acute myeloid leukemia, so the T cells may come from the graft donor.

This clonotype has at least ten counts. J is TRBJ2-7 and V is TRBV20-1; 9 bases are shared with TRBD2. CDR1 and CDR2 from the germline V gene are DFQATT and SNEGSKA (reference sequence). V dropped 6 bases and J dropped 4; count of bases not matched to a gene: 10. The CDR3 has 14 residues. The CDR3 nucleotides read TGCAGTGCCCTTAGCGGGAGAAGGTTTTACGAGCAGTACTTC. Residues: CSALSGRRFYEQYF.

DNA of the CDR3: TGCAGTTCCCGACTGGCGGGGGGGTGGGATACGCAGTATTTT. Encoded protein: CSSRLAGGWDTQYF. J is TRBJ2-3 and V is TRBV20-1; 9 nucleotides agree with TRBD2. V gave up 8 bases and J gave up 6 bases; unmatched junction bases: 12. CDR1 is DFQATT, CDR2 SNEGSKA, per germline (reference sequence). The CDR3 is made up of 14 amino acids.

This clonotype was recorded a few times. The DNA for the CDR3 is TGTGCCAGCAGTTTAAAGGCTAGCAATCAGCCCCAGCATTTT. It specifies CASSLKASNQPQHF. The rearrangement joins TRBV27 to TRBJ1-5; the D is unclear. The CDR3 is 14 amino acids. V lost 2 bases and J lost 0, with 5 bases in between. From germline, CDR1 is MNHEY and CDR2 SMNVEV (reference sequence).

This chain uses TRBV5-1 with TRBJ2-7; 9 bases agree with TRBD1. Germline V gene data show CDR1 as SGHRS and CDR2 as YFSETQ. The V and J ends lost 8 bases and 3 bases, in that order; junction bases with no gene match: 3. The CDR3 sequence is 12 residues long. CDR3 residues: CASGTGIYEQYF. The CDR3 DNA reads as TGCGCCAGTGGGACAGGGATCTACGAGCAGTACTTC.

The J gene is TRBJ2-7, the V gene TRBV12-3 or TRBV12-4; the D gene is possibly TRBD2 (5 bases). The CDR3 is 14 amino acids. V lost 4 bases, J lost 3 bases, and 13 bases lay in between. The DNA of the CDR3 is TGTGCCAGCAGTTCTAGCTTTCCTCGCTACGAGCAGTACTTC. Translated, it gives CASSSSFPRYEQYF.

This clonotype appeared a few times. The chain is built from TRBV6-2 or TRBV6-3 and TRBJ2-7; D may be TRBD2 (5 bases). The CDR3 covers 15 residues. With 7 bases removed from V and 3 bases from J, the gap between germline ends came to 19 bases. CDR1 is MNHEY, CDR2 SVGEGT, per germline. The CDR3 here is CASNRLSGGDYEQYF. DNA of the CDR3: TGTGCCAGCAACCGTCTCTCAGGAGGTGACTACGAGCAGTACTTC.

This clonotype was seen only a few times. A junction end diverges from the germline sequence, so it may reflect a read error. The rearrangement links TRBV20-1 to TRBJ2-6; D is unresolved. Per the germline V gene, CDR1 is DFQATT and CDR2 is SNEGSKA (reference sequence). The length of the CDR3 is 13 residues. This CDR3 is CSAGDSGANVLTF. The CDR3 DNA reads as TGCAGTGCTGGAGACTCTGGGGCCAACGTCCTGACTTTC.

A few counts support this clonotype. The CDR3 DNA is TGCAGTGCGAGCAGGGGACAGATGAACACTGAAGCTTTCTTT. This codes for CSASRGQMNTEAFF. V and J are TRBV20-1 and TRBJ1-1, with 7 bases fitting TRBD1. V lost 6 bases and J lost 0; bases outside the gene matches: 7. CDR1 and CDR2 from the germline V gene are DFQATT and SNEGSKA (reference sequence). The CDR3 is 14 residues long.

This clonotype was seen a handful of times. The J gene is TRBJ1-1, the V gene TRBV20-1; D not resolved. The CDR3 contains 14 residues. The germline CDR1 and CDR2 sequences are DFQATT and SNEGSKA (reference sequence). Trimming removed 1 base at V and 0 bases at J, with 9 bases between. The CDR3 nucleotides are TGCAGTGCTAGAGTCCGATACGTGAACACTGAAGCTTTCTTT. The encoded protein is CSARVRYVNTEAFF.

The table lists this clonotype with many counts. The chain uses TRBV6-5 and TRBJ2-3; TRBD2 matches at 8 bases. Germline V gene data show CDR1 as MNHEY and CDR2 as SVGAGI. Losses at the gene ends were 4 bases for V and 6 bases for J; bases not matched to a gene: 9. This CDR3 is 15 amino acids long. CDR3 region: CASSLTGGPGDTQYF. The DNA of the CDR3 is TGTGCCAGCAGTTTAACGGGAGGGCCTGGGGATACGCAGTATTTT.

This clonotype was detected a few times. The V and J genes are TRBV29-1 and TRBJ2-2, with TRBD2 identical over 7 bases. CDR3 length: 13 residues. Germline V gene data show CDR1 as SQVTM and CDR2 as ANQGSEA. The V segment lost 4 bases and the J segment 5 bases; nucleotides outside the gene matches: 4. The CDR3 sequence is CSVAGGATGELFF. DNA for the CDR3: TGCAGCGTTGCGGGGGGAGCTACCGGGGAGCTGTTTTTT.

This clonotype was recorded at least ten times. The chain uses TRBV7-2 and TRBJ1-5; TRBD1 agrees at 10 bases. The J segment lost 4 bases and the V segment lost 5 bases, leaving 8 bases of the junction unmatched. Germline V gives CDR1 SGHTA, CDR2 FQGNSA. This CDR3 region has 16 residues. This CDR3 is CASSPKDRGLNQPQHF. The CDR3 DNA sequence: TGTGCCAGCAGCCCTAAAGACAGGGGGCTAAATCAGCCCCAGCATTTT.

There are a few counts of this clonotype. The V gene is TRBV7-9, the J gene TRBJ2-5; 10 nucleotides align to TRBD2. Looked up from germline, CDR1 is SEHNR and CDR2 is FQNEAQ (reference sequence). This CDR3 comprises 16 residues. Trimming at V came to 4 bases and at J to 5 bases, leaving 10 bases not matched to a gene. This CDR3 reads CASSSLSSGSKETQYF. DNA for the CDR3: TGTGCCAGCAGCTCCTTGTCTAGCGGGAGTAAGGAGACCCAGTACTTC.

V and J are TRBV20-1 and TRBJ2-5, with 10 bases aligning to TRBD2. The CDR3 has 15 residues. The ends lost 0 bases at V and 5 bases at J; junction bases unmatched: 6. From germline, CDR1 is DFQATT and CDR2 SNEGSKA (reference sequence). CDR3 in amino acids: CSARDLAGDRETQYF. CDR3 in DNA: TGCAGTGCTAGAGATCTAGCGGGAGACCGTGAGACCCAGTACTTC.

V usage is TRBV20-1 and J usage is TRBJ2-1, with D unclear. Trimming cost V 1 base and J 8 bases, with 15 bases left between them. Germline CDR1 and CDR2: DFQATT and SNEGSKA (reference sequence). This CDR3 contains 14 residues. In DNA form, the CDR3 reads TGCAGTGCTAGAGGACATTCGATCGACGATGAGCAGTTCTTC. It is translated as CSARGHSIDDEQFF.

In its sample, this clonotype was seen many times. This chain connects TRBV12-3 or TRBV12-4 to TRBJ2-1; D remains ambiguous. V was clipped by 3 bases and J by 3 bases, with 12 bases between them. This CDR3 spans 15 amino acids. The CDR3 DNA follows: TGTGCCAGCAGTTTTGAGCGACCGATCTACAATGAGCAGTTCTTC. Encoded protein: CASSFERPIYNEQFF.

This clonotype has only one observation. CDR3 DNA sequence: TGCGCCAGCAGCTTGGAGGACCGACTCGGGTCCCAGTACTTC. Its translation: CASSLEDRLGSQYF. The chain combines TRBV5-1 with TRBJ2-5; D gene unclear. Germline CDR1 is SGHRS and CDR2 is YFSETQ. This CDR3 contains 14 residues. The germline V and J ends were trimmed by 0 bases and 9 bases, with 15 bases remaining between them.

The chain recombines TRBV7-2 with TRBJ1-5; weak D call: TRBD1 (5 bases). The CDR3 is 15 residues long. Germline-derived CDR1 and CDR2 are SGHTA and FQGNSA. V was shortened by 0 bases and J by 4 bases, with 10 bases between the two germline ends. DNA for the CDR3: TGTGCCAGCAGCTTAGCTGGGGCCGGAAATCAGCCCCAGCATTTT. Its protein is CASSLAGAGNQPQHF.

This clonotype was observed a few times. This chain joins TRBV29-1 and TRBJ2-3; 10 bases line up with TRBD2. The length of the CDR3 is 14 residues. CDR1 is SQVTM, CDR2 ANQGSEA, per germline. Trimming removed 4 bases from V and 5 bases from J; junction bases left unmatched: 6. CDR3 bases: TGCAGCGTTGCGACTAGCGGGTATAAAGATACGCAGTATTTT. This sequence encodes CSVATSGYKDTQYF.

This clonotype has more than one count but fewer than ten. V is TRBV20-1 and J is TRBJ1-6, with TRBD1 as a possible D gene (5 bases). The CDR3 is 17 residues long. CDR1 is DFQATT and CDR2 is SNEGSKA in the germline V gene (reference sequence). Between the trimmed V and J ends, which lost 0 bases and 3 bases, there was a span of 15 bases. The CDR3 reads CSARDLAGKGYNSPLHF. DNA for the CDR3: TGCAGTGCTAGAGATCTGGCAGGGAAGGGCTATAATTCACCCCTCCACTTT.